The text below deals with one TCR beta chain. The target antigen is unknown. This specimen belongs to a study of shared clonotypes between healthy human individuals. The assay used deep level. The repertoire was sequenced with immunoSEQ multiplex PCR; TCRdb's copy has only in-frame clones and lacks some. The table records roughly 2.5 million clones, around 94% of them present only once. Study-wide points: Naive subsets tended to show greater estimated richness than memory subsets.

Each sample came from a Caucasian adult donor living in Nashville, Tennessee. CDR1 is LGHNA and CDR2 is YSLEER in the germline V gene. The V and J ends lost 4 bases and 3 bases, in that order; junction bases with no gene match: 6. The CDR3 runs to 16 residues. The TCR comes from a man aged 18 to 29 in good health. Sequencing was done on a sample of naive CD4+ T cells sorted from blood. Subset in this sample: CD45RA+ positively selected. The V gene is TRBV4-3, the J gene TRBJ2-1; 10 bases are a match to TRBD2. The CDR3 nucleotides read TGCGCCAGCAGCCCTCTGACTAGCGGGTTCTACAATGAGCAGTTCTTC. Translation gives CASSPLTSGFYNEQFF.